This is a list of T cell receptor beta chains from one sample in a study of Ad26.COV2.S vaccination and SARS-CoV-2 variants. Profiling relied on immunoSEQ multiplex PCR, and the TCRdb table lists in-frame clones only, not all of them. The table shows 300,000 to 400,000 clones, with roughly 91% occurring only once. Sequenced material: peripheral blood, taken in a trial of Ad26.COV2.S vaccine versus placebo. The receptors stem from a person aged 18-60 years who received the Ad26.COV2.S COVID-19 vaccine or a placebo. CDR3s include the opening cysteine and the closing phenylalanine or tryptophan. The D gene is left open where the match is weak. Where a row states a size, it is once, few, many or the class of an expanded clone; other rows omit it.

>-|TRBV27|TRBJ2-7|-
CASSLRQDSYEQYF
TGTGCCAGCAGTCTAAGACAGGATTCCTACGAGCAGTACTTC
>-|TRBV6-5|TRBJ2-7|TRBD1
CASSRDRGHYEQYF
TGTGCCAGCAGTCGGGACAGGGGCCACTACGAGCAGTACTTC
>-|TRBV5-4|TRBJ2-2|TRBD1
CASSLGRDRAGELFF
TGTGCCAGCAGCTTGGGGAGGGACAGGGCCGGGGAGCTGTTTTTT
>-|TRBV2|TRBJ1-3|TRBD1
CASSMDRGSGNTIYF
TGTGCCAGCAGTATGGACAGGGGCTCTGGAAACACCATATATTTT
>few|TRBV30|TRBJ2-3|TRBD2
CACSGLAIGTQYF
TGTGCCTGTTCGGGACTAGCAATTGGTACGCAGTATTTT
>-|TRBV5-1|TRBJ2-3|-
CASSLQAADTQYF
TGCGCCAGCAGCCTGCAAGCCGCAGATACGCAGTATTTT
>-|TRBV5-5|TRBJ1-6|-
CASEQGSYNSPLHF
TGTGCCTCCGAACAGGGCTCCTATAATTCACCCCTCCACTTT
>once|TRBV7-9|TRBJ2-5|-
CASSLSGQETQYF
TGTGCCAGCAGCTTATCGGGGCAAGAGACCCAGTACTTC
>-|TRBV7-2|TRBJ2-1|TRBD2
CASSPTSGGIQFF
TGTGCCAGCAGCCCGACTAGCGGGGGGATTCAGTTCTTC
>-|TRBV24-1|TRBJ1-5|-
CATSDGPWGPQHF
TGTGCCACCAGTGATGGGCCCTGGGGGCCCCAGCATTTT
>-|TRBV13|TRBJ2-1|-
CASSQAVGRSNEQFF
TGTGCCAGCAGCCAGGCAGTGGGAAGGAGCAATGAGCAGTTCTTC
>-|TRBV7-3|TRBJ1-1|-
CASSLNGAYTEAFF
TGTGCCAGCAGCTTAAACGGGGCTTACACTGAAGCTTTCTTT
>-|TRBV9|TRBJ1-6|-
CASSAREEAGDRSPLHF
TGTGCCAGCAGCGCAAGGGAAGAGGCAGGGGATCGCTCACCCCTCCACTTT
>once|TRBV4-1|TRBJ2-7|TRBD1
CASSQPPTGHDEQYF
TGCGCCAGCAGCCAACCCCCGACAGGGCATGACGAGCAGTACTTC
>-|TRBV5-1|TRBJ2-7|-
CASSLATVYEQYF
TGCGCCAGCAGCTTGGCAACAGTCTACGAGCAGTACTTC
>-|TRBV10-2|TRBJ1-6|-
CASSDRVNSPLHF
TGCGCCAGCAGTGACAGGGTTAATTCACCCCTCCACTTT
>-|TRBV9|TRBJ1-2|-
CASSSPLTDYGYTF
TGTGCCAGCAGCTCCCCTTTGACTGACTATGGCTACACCTTC
>-|TRBV19|TRBJ1-1|-
CAGANNRNTEAFF
TGTGCCGGAGCGAACAACAGAAACACTGAAGCTTTCTTT
>few|TRBV7-9|TRBJ1-1|-
CASSLWEAFF
TGTGCCAGCAGCTTATGGGAAGCTTTCTTT
>-|TRBV19|TRBJ2-3|TRBD1
CASSLGQGGDTQYF
TGTGCCAGTAGTCTAGGACAGGGGGGAGATACGCAGTATTTT
>-|TRBV10-3|TRBJ2-5|TRBD1
CAISEGQGGKTQYF
TGTGCCATCAGTGAGGGACAGGGGGGGAAGACCCAGTACTTC
>few|TRBV7-9|TRBJ1-1|-
CASSGSGMNTEAFF
TGTGCCAGCAGCGGCAGCGGCATGAACACTGAAGCTTTCTTT
>once|TRBV6-2/TRBV6-3|TRBJ1-6|-
CASSFSRGSDSPLHF
TGTGCCAGCAGTTTTTCTAGGGGATCGGATTCACCCCTCCACTTT
>-|TRBV11-3|TRBJ2-1|-
CASSPTRGLGNEQFF
TGTGCCAGCAGCCCGACCCGGGGTCTTGGCAATGAGCAGTTCTTC
>once|TRBV12-3/TRBV12-4|TRBJ1-2|-
CASTGGVSYGYTF
TGTGCCAGCACTGGGGGGGTTAGCTATGGCTACACCTTC
>-|TRBV6-4|TRBJ2-2|TRBD2
CAAGTSGTGELFF
TGTGCCGCCGGGACTAGCGGCACCGGGGAGCTGTTTTTT
>-|TRBV2|TRBJ1-4|-
CASRDRTSPNEKLFF
TGTGCCAGCAGAGACCGGACATCGCCTAATGAAAAACTGTTTTTT
>-|TRBV5-4|TRBJ2-7|TRBD1
CASSLFRTGGYEQYF
TGTGCCAGCAGCTTGTTTAGGACAGGGGGCTACGAGCAGTACTTC
>-|TRBV12-3/TRBV12-4|TRBJ1-6|-
CASSLEGGSPLHF
TGTGCCAGCAGTTTAGAGGGGGGTTCACCCCTCCACTTT
>-|TRBV15|TRBJ1-2|TRBD1
CATSKDRNYGYTF
TGTGCCACCAGCAAGGACAGGAACTATGGCTACACCTTC
>-|TRBV3-1/TRBV3-2|TRBJ2-3|-
CASSLRTGSTDTQYF
TGTGCCAGCAGCCTTCGCACAGGTAGCACAGATACGCAGTATTTT
>-|TRBV7-3|TRBJ2-3|TRBD2
CASSLTGLTVTDTQYF
TGTGCCAGCAGCCTTACGGGACTAACGGTCACAGATACGCAGTATTTT
>-|TRBV6-2/TRBV6-3|TRBJ2-3|TRBD1
CASSYLGQGGSDTQYF
TGTGCCAGCAGTTACTTGGGACAGGGAGGCTCAGATACGCAGTATTTT
>-|TRBV6-6|TRBJ1-1|TRBD1
CASSTGVAFF
TGTGCCAGCTCCACAGGGGTGGCTTTCTTT
>-|TRBV6-6|TRBJ1-5|-
CASSPGFPGHLMYSNQPQHF
TGTGCCAGCAGCCCAGGATTTCCGGGCCACCTGATGTATAGCAATCAGCCCCAGCATTTT
>-|TRBV4-1|TRBJ2-3|-
CASSQDPGAADTQYF
TGCGCCAGCAGCCAAGATCCGGGGGCTGCAGATACGCAGTATTTT
>-|TRBV4-3|TRBJ2-7|-
CASSQGASYGYEQYF
TGCGCCAGCAGCCAAGGGGCAAGCTATGGCTACGAGCAGTACTTC
>few|TRBV19|TRBJ1-3|TRBD1
CASREDRRASGNTIYF
TGTGCCAGTAGGGAGGACAGGCGAGCGTCTGGAAACACCATATATTTT
>-|TRBV5-4|TRBJ1-2|-
CATKPPGLIGGYTF
TGTGCCACTAAGCCCCCAGGGTTGATAGGGGGCTACACCTTC
>-|TRBV2|TRBJ2-3|TRBD2
CASSSWTSSTDTQYF
TGTGCCAGCAGCTCGTGGACTAGCAGCACAGATACGCAGTATTTT
>-|TRBV18|TRBJ1-1|-
CASSPVRNTEAFF
TGTGCCAGCTCACCAGTACGGAACACTGAAGCTTTCTTT
>-|TRBV18|TRBJ1-5|-
CASSPGREGQPQHF
TGTGCCAGCTCACCGGGCAGGGAAGGTCAGCCCCAGCATTTT
>-|TRBV5-1|TRBJ1-4|-
CASSLDPSSEKLFF
TGCGCCAGCAGCTTGGACCCGAGTTCGGAAAAACTGTTTTTT
>-|TRBV30|TRBJ2-7|-
CAWSPTGDPYEQYF
TGTGCCTGGAGCCCCACGGGGGACCCCTACGAGCAGTACTTC
>-|TRBV28|TRBJ2-5|-
CASSLKVLQGRGGETQYF
TGTGCCAGCAGTTTAAAGGTATTACAGGGAAGAGGCGGGGAGACCCAGTACTTC
>-|TRBV19|TRBJ1-2|-
CASSLELNYGYTF
TGTGCCAGTAGTTTAGAACTTAACTATGGCTACACCTTC
>-|TRBV27|TRBJ1-6|-
CASSFVGSPLHF
TGTGCCAGCAGTTTTGTCGGGTCACCCCTCCACTTT
>-|TRBV19|TRBJ1-5|TRBD1
CASSLQGFGQPQHF
TGTGCCAGTAGTCTACAGGGGTTTGGGCAGCCCCAGCATTTT
>-|TRBV18|TRBJ1-1|-
CASSPYRNTEAFF
TGTGCCAGCTCACCATACCGGAACACTGAAGCTTTCTTT
>-|TRBV27|TRBJ2-7|-
CASRPVGGYEQYF
TGTGCCAGCAGACCCGTGGGGGGCTACGAGCAGTACTTC
>-|TRBV7-2|TRBJ1-3|-
CASSLAWSGSGNTIYF
TGTGCCAGCAGCTTAGCGTGGTCAGGCTCTGGAAACACCATATATTTT
>-|TRBV5-1|TRBJ1-1|TRBD1
CASSGMKGQGAWGTEAFF
TGCGCCAGCAGTGGGATGAAGGGACAGGGGGCGTGGGGCACTGAAGCTTTCTTT
>-|TRBV27|TRBJ1-5|-
CASSPNHGRVGQPQHF
TGTGCCAGCAGTCCCAATCATGGCAGGGTTGGTCAGCCCCAGCATTTT
>-|TRBV29-1|TRBJ1-2|-
CSVEDGGRSYGYTF
TGCAGCGTTGAAGATGGGGGTCGGAGCTATGGCTACACCTTC